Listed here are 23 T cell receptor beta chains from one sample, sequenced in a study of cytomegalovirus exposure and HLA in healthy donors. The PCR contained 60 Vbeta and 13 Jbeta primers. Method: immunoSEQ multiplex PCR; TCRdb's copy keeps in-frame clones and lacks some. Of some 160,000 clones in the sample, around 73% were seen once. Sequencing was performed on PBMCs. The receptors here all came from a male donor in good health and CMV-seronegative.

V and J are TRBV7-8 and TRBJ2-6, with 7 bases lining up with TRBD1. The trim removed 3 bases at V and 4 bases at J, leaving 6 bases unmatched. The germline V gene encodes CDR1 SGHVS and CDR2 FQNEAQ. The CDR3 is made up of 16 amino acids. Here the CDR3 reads CASSFLRGLGANVLTF. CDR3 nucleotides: TGTGCCAGCAGCTTTTTAAGGGGGCTAGGGGCCAACGTCCTGACTTTC.

The CDR3 protein is CASSLEESSYNEQFF. The CDR3 nucleotides read TGTGCCAGCAGTCTTGAGGAGAGCTCCTACAATGAGCAGTTCTTC. This rearrangement joins TRBV9 to TRBJ2-1; no reliable D call. This CDR3 is 15 amino acids long. The V gene lost 5 bases and the J gene lost 0 bases, with 12 bases spanning the gap. Per germline, CDR1 SGDLS and CDR2 YYNGEE.

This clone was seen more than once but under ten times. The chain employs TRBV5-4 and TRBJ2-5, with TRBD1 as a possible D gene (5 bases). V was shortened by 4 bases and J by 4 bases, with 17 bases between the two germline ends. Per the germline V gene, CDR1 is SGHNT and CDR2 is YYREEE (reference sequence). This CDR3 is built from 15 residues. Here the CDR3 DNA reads TGTGCCAGCAGCGGAACATTCGACAGTTTAGAGACCCAGTACTTC. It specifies CASSGTFDSLETQYF.

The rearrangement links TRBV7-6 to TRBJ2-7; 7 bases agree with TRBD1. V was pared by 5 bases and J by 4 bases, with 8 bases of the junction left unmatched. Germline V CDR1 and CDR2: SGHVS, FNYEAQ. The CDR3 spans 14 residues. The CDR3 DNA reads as TGTGCCAGCAGCCACCGGGACAGACCGTACGAGCAGTACTTC. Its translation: CASSHRDRPYEQYF.

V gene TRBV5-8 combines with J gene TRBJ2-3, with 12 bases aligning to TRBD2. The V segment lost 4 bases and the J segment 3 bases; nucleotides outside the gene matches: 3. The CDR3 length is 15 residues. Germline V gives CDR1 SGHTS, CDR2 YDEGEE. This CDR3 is CASSQTSGGTDTQYF. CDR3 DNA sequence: TGTGCCAGCAGCCAGACTAGCGGGGGAACAGATACGCAGTATTTT.

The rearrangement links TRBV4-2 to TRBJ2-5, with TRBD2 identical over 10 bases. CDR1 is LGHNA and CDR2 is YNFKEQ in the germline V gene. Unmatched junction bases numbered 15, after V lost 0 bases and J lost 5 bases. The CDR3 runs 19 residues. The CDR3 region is CASSQEQAGGSRQRETQYF. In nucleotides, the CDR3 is TGTGCCAGCAGCCAAGAGCAAGCGGGAGGGAGTCGGCAAAGGGAGACCCAGTACTTC.

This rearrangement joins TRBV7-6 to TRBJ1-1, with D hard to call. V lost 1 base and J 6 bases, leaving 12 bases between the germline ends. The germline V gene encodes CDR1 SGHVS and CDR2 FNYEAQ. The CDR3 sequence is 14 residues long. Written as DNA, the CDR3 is TGTGCCAGCAGCTTAGGGGGAGGGTCTGCTGAAGCTTTCTTT. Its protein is CASSLGGGSAEAFF.

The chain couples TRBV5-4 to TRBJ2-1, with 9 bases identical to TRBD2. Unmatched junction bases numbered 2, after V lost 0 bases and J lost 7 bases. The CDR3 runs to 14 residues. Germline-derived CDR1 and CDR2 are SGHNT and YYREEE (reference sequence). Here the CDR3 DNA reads TGTGCCAGCAGCTTGGGACTAGCGGTAAATGAGCAGTTCTTC. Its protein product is CASSLGLAVNEQFF.

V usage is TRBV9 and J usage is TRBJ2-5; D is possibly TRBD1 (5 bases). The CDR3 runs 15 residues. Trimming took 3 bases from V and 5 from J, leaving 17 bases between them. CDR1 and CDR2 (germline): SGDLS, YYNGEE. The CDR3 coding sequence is TGTGCCAGCAGCGAGAAAGCGACAGATATCGAGACCCAGTACTTC. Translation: CASSEKATDIETQYF.

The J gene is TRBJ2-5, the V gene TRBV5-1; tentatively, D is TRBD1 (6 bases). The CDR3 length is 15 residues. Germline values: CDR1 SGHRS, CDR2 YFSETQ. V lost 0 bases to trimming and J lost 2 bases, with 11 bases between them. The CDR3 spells CASSLDGRGQETQYF. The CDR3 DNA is TGCGCCAGCAGCTTGGATGGCAGGGGACAAGAGACCCAGTACTTC.

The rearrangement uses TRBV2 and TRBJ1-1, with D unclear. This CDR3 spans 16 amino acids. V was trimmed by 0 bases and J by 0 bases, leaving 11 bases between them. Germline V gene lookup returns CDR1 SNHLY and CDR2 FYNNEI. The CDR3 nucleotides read TGTGCCAGCAGTGAAGCCAGTACAGCTCTGAACACTGAAGCTTTCTTT. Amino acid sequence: CASSEASTALNTEAFF.

The CDR3 sequence: CASSLVGVLNTEAFF. The CDR3 DNA reads as TGCGCCAGCAGCTTGGTTGGAGTCCTGAACACTGAAGCTTTCTTT. The V gene is TRBV5-1, the J gene TRBJ1-1, with D uncertain. CDR3 length equals 15 residues. Germline values: CDR1 SGHRS, CDR2 YFSETQ. V lost 0 bases to trimming and J lost 0 bases, with 9 bases between them.

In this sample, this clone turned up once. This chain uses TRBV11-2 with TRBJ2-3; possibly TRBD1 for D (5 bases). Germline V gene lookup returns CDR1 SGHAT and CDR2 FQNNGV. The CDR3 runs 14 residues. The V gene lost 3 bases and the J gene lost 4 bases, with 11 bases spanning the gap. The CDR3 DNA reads TGTGCCAGCAGCTTTCGCGCAGGGCCAGATACGCAGTATTTT. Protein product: CASSFRAGPDTQYF.

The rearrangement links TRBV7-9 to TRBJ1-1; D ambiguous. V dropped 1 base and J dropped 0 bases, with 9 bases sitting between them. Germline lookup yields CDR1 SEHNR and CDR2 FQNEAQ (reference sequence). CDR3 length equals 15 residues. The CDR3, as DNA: TGTGCCAGCAGCTTAGGAGGAAAACTGAACACTGAAGCTTTCTTT. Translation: CASSLGGKLNTEAFF.

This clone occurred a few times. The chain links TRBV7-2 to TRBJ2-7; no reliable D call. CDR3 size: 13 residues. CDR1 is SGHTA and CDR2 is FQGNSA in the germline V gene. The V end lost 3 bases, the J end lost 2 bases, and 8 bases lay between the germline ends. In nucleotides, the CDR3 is TGTGCCAGCAGCTTGTGGCAAACCTACGAGCAGTACTTC. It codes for CASSLWQTYEQYF.

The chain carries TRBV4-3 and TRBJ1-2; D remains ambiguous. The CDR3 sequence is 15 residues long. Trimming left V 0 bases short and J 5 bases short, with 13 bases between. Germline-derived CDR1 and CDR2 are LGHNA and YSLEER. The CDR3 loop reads CASSQEVEKYYGYTF. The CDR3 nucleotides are TGCGCCAGCAGCCAAGAAGTCGAGAAGTATTATGGCTACACCTTC.

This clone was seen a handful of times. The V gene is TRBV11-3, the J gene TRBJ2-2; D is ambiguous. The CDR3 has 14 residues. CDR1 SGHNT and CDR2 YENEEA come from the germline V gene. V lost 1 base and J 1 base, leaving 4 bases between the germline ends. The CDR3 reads CASSLAMNTGELFF. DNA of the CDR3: TGTGCCAGCAGCTTAGCTATGAACACCGGGGAGCTGTTTTTT.

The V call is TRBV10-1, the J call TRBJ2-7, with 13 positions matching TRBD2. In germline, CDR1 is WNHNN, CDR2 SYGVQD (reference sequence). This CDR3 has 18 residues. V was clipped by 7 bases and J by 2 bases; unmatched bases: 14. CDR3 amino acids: CASTKQERTSGSTYEQYF. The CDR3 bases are TGCGCCAGCACCAAACAGGAGAGGACTAGCGGGAGTACCTACGAGCAGTACTTC.

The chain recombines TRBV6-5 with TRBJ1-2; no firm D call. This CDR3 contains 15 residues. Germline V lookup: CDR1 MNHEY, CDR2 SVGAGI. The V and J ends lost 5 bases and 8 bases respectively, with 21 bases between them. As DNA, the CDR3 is TGTGCCAGCAGTCCTTCCAAGAACTTATATGTCGGCTACACCTTC. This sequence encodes CASSPSKNLYVGYTF.

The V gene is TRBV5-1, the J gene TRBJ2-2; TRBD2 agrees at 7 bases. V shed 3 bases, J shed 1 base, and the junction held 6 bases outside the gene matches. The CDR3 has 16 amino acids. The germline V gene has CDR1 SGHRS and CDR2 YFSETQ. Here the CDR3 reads CASSSSLAGNTGELFF. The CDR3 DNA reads TGCGCCAGCAGCTCCTCATTAGCGGGGAACACCGGGGAGCTGTTTTTT.

The CDR3 DNA reads as TGTGCCAGCAGCTTAACTCCAACGGGAGGCTCCTACAATGAGCAGTTCTTC. Translation: CASSLTPTGGSYNEQFF. The chain has TRBV7-2 and TRBJ2-1; TRBD2 matches at 7 bases. V was clipped by 2 bases and J by 0 bases; unmatched bases: 7. CDR3 size: 17 residues. Per germline, CDR1 SGHTA and CDR2 FQGNSA.

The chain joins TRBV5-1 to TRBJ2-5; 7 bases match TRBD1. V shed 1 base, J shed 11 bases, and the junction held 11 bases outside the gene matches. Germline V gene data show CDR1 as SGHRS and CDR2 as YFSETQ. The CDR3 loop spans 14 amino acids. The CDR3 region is CASSLTGEPGEQYF. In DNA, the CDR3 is TGCGCCAGCAGCTTGACAGGGGAACCTGGAGAGCAGTACTTC.

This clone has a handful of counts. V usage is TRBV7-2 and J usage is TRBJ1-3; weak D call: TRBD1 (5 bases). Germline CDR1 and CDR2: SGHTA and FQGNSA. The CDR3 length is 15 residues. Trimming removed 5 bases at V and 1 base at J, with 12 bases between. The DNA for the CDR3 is TGTGCCAGCAGCCCCAGGACATTTTCTGGAAACACCATATATTTT. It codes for CASSPRTFSGNTIYF.